Listed below are T cell receptor beta chains from one sample, sequenced in a study of shared clonotypes between healthy human individuals. Data came from immunoSEQ multiplex PCR; TCRdb stores just in-frame clones and leaves some out. The data show 2.3 million or so clones, roughly 93% seen once. Sequencing was carried out using naive CD4+ T cells from PBMCs. The origin of the receptors is a man between 18 and 29 years old in good health. Some clones in this sample may be carry-over from other donors' samples. The CDR3 runs from the conserved cysteine through the conserved F or W. The D gene is left open where the match is weak. A row's size may be missing; if present it is once, few, many or a size class.

TRBJ2-5 - TRBV10-3 TRBD1 CAISKGTEQETQYF TGTGCCATCAGCAAGGGGACAGAACAAGAGACCCAGTACTTC
TRBJ1-3 - TRBV7-9 - CASSPPGGWGNTIYF TGTGCCAGCAGCCCACCTGGGGGTTGGGGAAACACCATATATTTT
TRBJ1-1 - TRBV28 - CASSLWQTEAFF TGTGCCAGCAGTTTATGGCAGACTGAAGCTTTCTTT
TRBJ2-3 - TRBV5-4 - CASTPRAVAGSLDTQYF TGTGCCAGCACCCCCAGGGCCGTGGCAGGGTCATTAGATACGCAGTATTTT
TRBJ2-3 - TRBV5-1 - CASSQAPTDTQYF TGCGCCAGTTCACAGGCTCCCACAGATACGCAGTATTTT
TRBJ1-1 - TRBV7-9 TRBD1 CASSLQGANTEAFF TGTGCCAGCAGTTTACAGGGGGCCAACACTGAAGCTTTCTTT
TRBJ2-7 - TRBV28 TRBD1 CASRTTGRSYEQYF TGTGCCAGCAGGACGACAGGGAGATCCTACGAGCAGTACTTC
TRBJ2-7 - TRBV7-6 - CASRGHHYEQYF TGTGCCAGCAGGGGTCACCATTACGAGCAGTACTTC
TRBJ2-7 - TRBV29-1 TRBD1 CSVESRGTYEQYF TGCAGCGTTGAATCCAGGGGGACCTACGAGCAGTACTTC
TRBJ2-1 - TRBV15 TRBD2 CATSRDRTSGRGGLNEQFF TGTGCCACCAGCAGAGATAGGACTAGCGGGAGAGGGGGGCTCAATGAGCAGTTCTTC
TRBJ2-1 - TRBV5-1 - CASKEGQRATRDNEQFF TGCGCCAGCAAAGAGGGCCAGCGAGCGACCCGAGACAATGAGCAGTTCTTC
TRBJ2-7 - TRBV29-1 TRBD1 CSVVDRVNYEQYF TGCAGCGTCGTCGACAGGGTGAACTACGAGCAGTACTTC
TRBJ1-1 few TRBV14 - CASSHLGETEAFF TGTGCCAGCAGCCACTTAGGGGAAACTGAAGCTTTCTTT
TRBJ2-7 once TRBV29-1 - CSVRGETYEQYF TGCAGCGTTAGGGGGGAGACCTACGAGCAGTACTTC
TRBJ2-7 - TRBV6-1 - CASSVLVGGVYEQYF TGTGCCAGCAGTGTGTTAGTTGGCGGAGTCTACGAGCAGTACTTC
TRBJ1-2 once TRBV25-1 TRBD1 CASSETGRYYGYTF TGTGCCAGCAGTGAGACAGGGCGCTACTATGGCTACACCTTC
TRBJ2-5 - TRBV5-1 - CASSRGRNQETQYF TGCGCCAGCAGCCGGGGGCGGAACCAAGAGACCCAGTACTTC
TRBJ2-5 - TRBV11-2 - CASSFLGGTQYF TGTGCCAGCAGCTTCCTAGGTGGGACCCAGTACTTC
TRBJ2-1 - TRBV19 - CASRSWPSSYNEQFF TGTGCCAGTAGGAGCTGGCCTAGCTCCTACAATGAGCAGTTCTTC
TRBJ2-7 - TRBV7-8 - CASSFGEKTEQYF TGTGCCAGCAGCTTCGGGGAAAAGACCGAGCAGTACTTC
TRBJ2-5 - TRBV18 TRBD1 CASSRDRLPETQYF TGTGCCAGCTCCCGGGACAGGTTGCCAGAGACCCAGTACTTC
TRBJ2-1 - TRBV7-8 - CASSRSPGGRGPHYNEQFF TGTGCCAGCAGCCGCTCTCCCGGAGGAAGGGGACCTCACTACAATGAGCAGTTCTTC
TRBJ2-7 - TRBV28 TRBD2 CASSYRLASGYEQYF TGTGCCAGCAGTTACCGACTAGCCTCCGGGTACGAGCAGTACTTC
TRBJ1-5 few TRBV9 - CASSVAGDQPQHF TGTGCCAGCAGCGTTGCAGGTGATCAGCCCCAGCATTTT
TRBJ1-4 - TRBV6-5 TRBD1 CASSSDRGREKLFF TGTGCCAGCAGTTCGGACAGGGGACGCGAAAAACTGTTTTTT
TRBJ1-1 few TRBV11-2 - CASSFNRDTEAFF TGTGCCAGCAGTTTTAACAGGGACACTGAAGCTTTCTTT
TRBJ1-1 - TRBV11-2 - CASSPLGYDSEAFF TGTGCCAGCAGCCCACTAGGGTATGACTCTGAAGCTTTCTTT
TRBJ1-2 - TRBV5-4 - CASSPPYGTSSYGYTF TGTGCCAGCAGCCCGCCCTATGGGACGTCGTCCTATGGCTACACCTTC
TRBJ2-1 - TRBV6-1 TRBD1 CASNRQGVGNEQFF TGTGCCAGCAATCGACAGGGGGTGGGCAATGAGCAGTTCTTC
TRBJ2-3 - TRBV11-2 - CASSFLGTDTQYF TGTGCCAGCAGCTTTCTAGGCACAGATACGCAGTATTTT
TRBJ1-1 once TRBV7-3 - CASSPTGADTEAFF TGTGCCAGCAGCCCCACGGGGGCGGACACTGAAGCTTTCTTT
TRBJ2-7 - TRBV27 - CASSLLARPPLFYEQYF TGTGCCAGCAGTTTATTGGCCAGGCCCCCATTGTTTTACGAGCAGTACTTC
TRBJ1-5 - TRBV2 - CASNRGRDNQPQHF TGTGCCAGCAACCGAGGCCGGGACAATCAGCCCCAGCATTTT
TRBJ1-1 - TRBV27 - CASSLFAGEGTEAFF TGTGCCAGCAGTTTATTTGCAGGGGAGGGAACTGAAGCTTTCTTT
TRBJ2-5 - TRBV5-4 - CASSLRLKETQYF TGTGCCAGCAGCTTGCGTCTAAAAGAGACCCAGTACTTC
TRBJ2-2 - TRBV2 - CASSVLGFNTGELFF TGTGCCAGCAGTGTCCTGGGTTTCAACACCGGGGAGCTGTTTTTT
TRBJ2-1 - TRBV30 - CAWSPPSHNRQFF TGTGCCTGGAGTCCCCCAAGCCACAATAGGCAGTTCTTC
TRBJ2-1 once TRBV12-5 TRBD1 CASAVDRGSYNEQFF TGTGCTAGTGCCGTGGACAGGGGATCCTACAATGAGCAGTTCTTC
TRBJ2-1 - TRBV5-4 TRBD2 CASSLGSGSGRTLFF TGTGCCAGCAGCTTGGGTTCGGGTAGCGGGAGGACCCTGTTCTTC
TRBJ1-5 - TRBV18 - CASSPVRGNQPQHF TGTGCCAGCTCACCAGTCCGAGGCAATCAGCCCCAGCATTTT
TRBJ2-1 - TRBV7-2 TRBD2 CASSSGLAPSYNEQFF TGTGCCAGCAGCTCCGGACTAGCGCCTTCCTACAATGAGCAGTTCTTC
TRBJ2-2 - TRBV10-1 TRBD2 CASSEGRETNTGELFF TGCGCCAGCAGTGAAGGGCGGGAGACGAACACCGGGGAGCTGTTTTTT
TRBJ2-3 once TRBV19 TRBD2 CASSPGTSGRVDTQYF TGTGCCAGTAGTCCAGGGACTAGCGGGCGGGTAGATACGCAGTATTTT
TRBJ2-3 - TRBV6-5 - CASSYQAYSTQYF TGTGCCAGCAGTTATCAGGCATACAGTACGCAGTATTTT
TRBJ1-4 - TRBV4-3 - CASSQDQAANEKLFF TGCGCCAGCAGCCAAGATCAGGCCGCCAATGAAAAACTGTTTTTT
TRBJ1-1 - TRBV11-1 - CASSLGSGRSSTEAFF TGTGCCAGCAGCTTAGGGTCGGGGAGGAGCAGCACTGAAGCTTTCTTT
TRBJ1-3 - TRBV28 - CASRPLRTGNTIYF TGTGCCAGCAGGCCCCTTAGGACTGGAAACACCATATATTTT
TRBJ2-3 - TRBV5-4 - CASSLALEVTDTQYF TGTGCCAGCAGCTTGGCCCTAGAGGTTACAGATACGCAGTATTTT
TRBJ1-3 - TRBV7-2 - CASSLASPPSGNTIYF TGTGCCAGCAGCTTAGCGTCACCACCCTCTGGAAACACCATATATTTT
TRBJ2-7 - TRBV28 - CASSSGPFRDEQYF TGTGCCAGCAGTTCCGGACCTTTCCGAGACGAGCAGTACTTC
TRBJ1-5 - TRBV5-5 - CASSLIVHNQPQHF TGTGCCAGCAGCTTGATCGTGCACAATCAGCCCCAGCATTTT